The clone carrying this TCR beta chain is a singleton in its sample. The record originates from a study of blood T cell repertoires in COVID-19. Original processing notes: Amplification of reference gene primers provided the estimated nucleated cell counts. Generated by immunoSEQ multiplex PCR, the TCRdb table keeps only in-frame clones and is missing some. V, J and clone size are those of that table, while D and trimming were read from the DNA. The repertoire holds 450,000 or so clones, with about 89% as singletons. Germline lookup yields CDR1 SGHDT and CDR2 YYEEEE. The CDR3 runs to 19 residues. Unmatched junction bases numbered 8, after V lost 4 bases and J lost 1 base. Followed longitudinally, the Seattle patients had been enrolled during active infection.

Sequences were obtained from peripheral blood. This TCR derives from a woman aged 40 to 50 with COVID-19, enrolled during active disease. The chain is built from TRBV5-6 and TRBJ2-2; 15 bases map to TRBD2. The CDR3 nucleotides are TGTGCCAGCAGCCTTCCCCGGGGACTAGCGGGGGGGAACACCGGGGAGCTGTTTTTT. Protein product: CASSLPRGLAGGNTGELFF.